Listed below are T cell receptor beta chains from one sample, sequenced in a study of cytomegalovirus exposure and HLA in healthy donors. Using immunoSEQ multiplex PCR, the repertoire was profiled, and TCRdb retains in-frame clones only, with some absent. The data contain tens of thousands of clones, approximately 75% of them singletons. The specimen was PBMCs. The receptors come from a man in his fifties in good health and CMV-seropositive. Both conserved end residues are trimmed from each CDR3. Fields, in order: CDR3 length, V gene, CDR3 protein.

cdr3_length: 14
v_call: TRBV2
cdr3_aa: ASGTDLKGRSEKLF

cdr3_length: 12
v_call: TRBV27
cdr3_aa: ASSLGTAGQPQH

cdr3_length: 14
v_call: TRBV9
cdr3_aa: ASSAKRGQGQETQY

cdr3_length: 12
v_call: TRBV6-6
cdr3_aa: ASSRGQNNEKLF

cdr3_length: 16
v_call: TRBV4-1
cdr3_aa: ASSQEGGAFSSGNTIY

cdr3_length: 17
v_call: TRBV4-3
cdr3_aa: ASSSSRTGGLSGANVLT

cdr3_length: 14
v_call: TRBV7-7
cdr3_aa: ASSLGSPGGQETQY

cdr3_length: 11
v_call: TRBV6-1
cdr3_aa: ASSEQGYNEQF

cdr3_length: 14
v_call: TRBV6-5
cdr3_aa: ASSYFSGRRPYEQY

cdr3_length: 10
v_call: TRBV29-1
cdr3_aa: SVPGGGNTIY

cdr3_length: 14
v_call: TRBV14
cdr3_aa: ASSQGSGGPKVDQY

cdr3_length: 11
v_call: TRBV10-3
cdr3_aa: AISESKGEGQY

cdr3_length: 13
v_call: TRBV9
cdr3_aa: ASSGGTSGGHEQF

cdr3_length: 13
v_call: TRBV2
cdr3_aa: ASSPDGGAYNEQF

cdr3_length: 14
v_call: TRBV27
cdr3_aa: ASRGDRAFSGNTIY

cdr3_length: 10
v_call: TRBV5-1
cdr3_aa: ASSQQGYGYT

cdr3_length: 13
v_call: TRBV5-6
cdr3_aa: ASSLAGQGDQPQH

cdr3_length: 16
v_call: TRBV28
cdr3_aa: ASSLPPDSGTPYNEQF

cdr3_length: 11
v_call: TRBV18
cdr3_aa: ASSPPSDEKLF

cdr3_length: 10
v_call: TRBV5-1
cdr3_aa: ASSSGTDTQY

cdr3_length: 12
v_call: TRBV6-5
cdr3_aa: ASSPTGYSQPQH

cdr3_length: 12
v_call: TRBV27
cdr3_aa: ASKTGSYNSPLH

cdr3_length: 10
v_call: TRBV19
cdr3_aa: ASSPQGYTIY

cdr3_length: 13
v_call: TRBV5-4
cdr3_aa: ASSLALSGTGELF

cdr3_length: 16
v_call: TRBV27
cdr3_aa: ASSPGLAGGLSYNEQF

cdr3_length: 14
v_call: TRBV10-2
cdr3_aa: ASSAITGGASNEQF

cdr3_length: 12
v_call: TRBV30
cdr3_aa: AWSPMGGGDEQY

cdr3_length: 21
v_call: TRBV21-1
cdr3_aa: ASSKKCVTREIIFGQPTYEQY

cdr3_length: 11
v_call: TRBV4-1
cdr3_aa: ASGTANGEKLF

cdr3_length: 13
v_call: TRBV6-1
cdr3_aa: ASSEITGGYSPLH

cdr3_length: 12
v_call: TRBV19
cdr3_aa: ASVGTFANTEAF

cdr3_length: 14
v_call: TRBV7-6
cdr3_aa: ASSLGLAGGAHEQY

cdr3_length: 11
v_call: TRBV7-9
cdr3_aa: ASSLRIQETQY

cdr3_length: 13
v_call: TRBV5-1
cdr3_aa: ASSLVATGGNGYT

cdr3_length: 13
v_call: TRBV5-4
cdr3_aa: ASSFRGQGAFEQY

cdr3_length: 9
v_call: TRBV6-6
cdr3_aa: ASSRDSEQY

cdr3_length: 15
v_call: TRBV5-6
cdr3_aa: ASSIRQERGSNQPQH

cdr3_length: 13
v_call: TRBV5-4
cdr3_aa: ASSLEDSFQETQY

cdr3_length: 13
v_call: TRBV7-9
cdr3_aa: ASSPQSWQQETQY

cdr3_length: 12
v_call: TRBV7-9
cdr3_aa: ASSLAEGTYEQY

cdr3_length: 15
v_call: TRBV4-3
cdr3_aa: ASSQELNRGLNTEAF

cdr3_length: 13
v_call: TRBV10-1
cdr3_aa: ASSKIRGNTGELF

cdr3_length: 15
v_call: TRBV5-1
cdr3_aa: ASSLAPPTGGQETQY

cdr3_length: 16
v_call: TRBV14
cdr3_aa: ASSPNRQESSYNSPLH

cdr3_length: 18
v_call: TRBV6-1
cdr3_aa: ASSELVTGGTNRLKTEAF

cdr3_length: 12
v_call: TRBV5-4
cdr3_aa: ASSLDPESYGYT